This T cell receptor beta chain was sequenced in a study of blood T cell repertoires in COVID-19. In the original analysis: Reference gene primer amplification gave estimated nucleated cell counts. Assay used: immunoSEQ multiplex PCR; TCRdb lists only in-frame clones, some missing. The DNA gave D and trimming, while V, J and clone size come from that table. The table lists 120,000 to 150,000 clones, about 80% of them singletons, with approximately 4.6% in the top ten. The clonotype comes from a human donor in a cohort sampled during active COVID-19. The sample was peripheral blood.

In DNA form, the CDR3 reads TGTGCCAGCTCACCCGGAGACGATGTACGCTACGGCTACACCTTC. It translates to CASSPGDDVRYGYTF. The genes are TRBV18 and TRBJ1-2; D gene ambiguous. Deletions cut 3 bases from V and 8 bases from J, with 19 bases between. The CDR3 is 15 amino acids. Germline V gene sequence: CDR1 KGHSH, CDR2 LQKENI.